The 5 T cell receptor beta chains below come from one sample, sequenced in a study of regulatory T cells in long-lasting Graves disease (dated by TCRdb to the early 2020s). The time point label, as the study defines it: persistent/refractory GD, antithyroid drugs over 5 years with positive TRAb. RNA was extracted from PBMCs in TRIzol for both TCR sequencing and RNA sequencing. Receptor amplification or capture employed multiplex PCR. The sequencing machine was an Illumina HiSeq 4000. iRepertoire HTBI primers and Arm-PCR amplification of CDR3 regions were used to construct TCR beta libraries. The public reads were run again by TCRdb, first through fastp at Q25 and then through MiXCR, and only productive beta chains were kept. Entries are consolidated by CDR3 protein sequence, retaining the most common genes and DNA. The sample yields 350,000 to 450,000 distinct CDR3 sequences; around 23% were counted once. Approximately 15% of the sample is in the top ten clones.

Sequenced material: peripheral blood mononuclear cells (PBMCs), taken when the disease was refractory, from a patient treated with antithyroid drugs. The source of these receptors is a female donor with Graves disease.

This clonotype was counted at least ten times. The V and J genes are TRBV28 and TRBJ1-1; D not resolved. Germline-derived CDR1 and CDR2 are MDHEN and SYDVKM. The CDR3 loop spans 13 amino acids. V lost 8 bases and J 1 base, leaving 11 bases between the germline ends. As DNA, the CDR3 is TGTGCCAGCCGAAAATGGGGGAACACTGAAGCTTTCTTT. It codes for CASRKWGNTEAFF.

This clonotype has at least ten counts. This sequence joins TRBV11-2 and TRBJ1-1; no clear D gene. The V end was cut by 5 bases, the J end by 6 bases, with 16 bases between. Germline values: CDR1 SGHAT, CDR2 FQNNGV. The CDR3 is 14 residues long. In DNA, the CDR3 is TGTGCCAGCAGCGCAACTCGGACCTCACCTGAAGCTTTCTTT. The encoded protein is CASSATRTSPEAFF. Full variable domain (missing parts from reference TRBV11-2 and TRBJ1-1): EAGVAQSPRYKIIEKRQSVAFWCNPISGHATLYWYQQILGQGPKLLIQFQNNGVVDDSQLPKDRFSAERLKGVDSTLKIQPAKLEDSAVYLCASSATRTSPEAFFGQGTRLTVV.

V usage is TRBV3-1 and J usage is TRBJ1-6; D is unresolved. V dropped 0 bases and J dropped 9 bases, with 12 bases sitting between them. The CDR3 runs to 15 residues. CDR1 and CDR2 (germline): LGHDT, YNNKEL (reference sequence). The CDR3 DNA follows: TGTGCCAGCAGCCAAGATCCCTGGGAAAGTTCACCCCTCCACTTT. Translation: CASSQDPWESSPLHF. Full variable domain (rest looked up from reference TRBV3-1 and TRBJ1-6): DTAVSQTPKYLVTQMGNDKSIKCEQNLGHDTMYWYKQDSKKFLKIMFSYNNKELIINETVPNRFSPKSPDKAHLNLHINSLELGDSAVYFCASSQDPWESSPLHFGNGTRLTVT.

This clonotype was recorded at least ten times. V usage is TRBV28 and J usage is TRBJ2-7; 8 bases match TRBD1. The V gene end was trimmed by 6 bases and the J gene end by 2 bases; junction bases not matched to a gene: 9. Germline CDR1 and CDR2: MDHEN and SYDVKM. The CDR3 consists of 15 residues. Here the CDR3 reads CASRRTRGPTYEQYF. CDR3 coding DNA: TGTGCCAGCAGGAGGACCAGGGGGCCTACCTACGAGCAGTACTTC.

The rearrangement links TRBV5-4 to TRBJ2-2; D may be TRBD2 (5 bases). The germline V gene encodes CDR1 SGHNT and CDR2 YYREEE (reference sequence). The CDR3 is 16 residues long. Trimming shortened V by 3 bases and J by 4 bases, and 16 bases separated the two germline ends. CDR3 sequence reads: CASSSRKGAGTGELFF. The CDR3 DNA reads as TGTGCCAGCAGCTCTAGAAAGGGAGCAGGCACCGGGGAGCTGTTTTTT.